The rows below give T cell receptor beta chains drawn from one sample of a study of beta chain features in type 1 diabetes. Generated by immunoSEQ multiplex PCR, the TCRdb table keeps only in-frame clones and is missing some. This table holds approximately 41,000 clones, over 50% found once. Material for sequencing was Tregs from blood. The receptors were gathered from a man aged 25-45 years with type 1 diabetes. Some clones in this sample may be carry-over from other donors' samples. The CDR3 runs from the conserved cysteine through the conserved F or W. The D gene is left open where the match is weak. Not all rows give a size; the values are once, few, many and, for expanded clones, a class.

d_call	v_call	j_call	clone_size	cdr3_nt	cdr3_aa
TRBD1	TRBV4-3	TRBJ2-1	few	TGCGCCAGCAGCCAAGATGGGGACAGCGATAACAATGAGCAGTTCTTC	CASSQDGDSDNNEQFF
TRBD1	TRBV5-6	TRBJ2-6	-	TGTGCCAGCAGCTTACCGGGACAGGGGACTTTTGGGGCCAACGTCCTGACTTTC	CASSLPGQGTFGANVLTF
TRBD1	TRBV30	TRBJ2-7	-	TGTGCCTGGAGTACGACAGGGGGAGGCTACGAGCAGTACTTC	CAWSTTGGGYEQYF
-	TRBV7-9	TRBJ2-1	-	TGTGCCAGCAGCTTAGACAGTCCCTACAATGAGCAGTTCTTC	CASSLDSPYNEQFF
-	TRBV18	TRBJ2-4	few	TGTGCCAGCTCACCTATGGGCCCGGGGTATGAGGCCAAAAACATTCAGTACTTC	CASSPMGPGYEAKNIQYF
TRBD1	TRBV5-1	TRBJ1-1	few	TGCGCCAGCAGCTTCCTGGGACAGGGGAACACTGAAGCTTTCTTT	CASSFLGQGNTEAFF
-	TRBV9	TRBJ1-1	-	TGTGCCAGCACAAGGGGCCCAACGTTGAACACTGAAGCTTTCTTT	CASTRGPTLNTEAFF
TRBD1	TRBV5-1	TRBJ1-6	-	TGCGCCAGCAGCCCGGGGGACAGCTTCAATTCACCCCTCCACTTT	CASSPGDSFNSPLHF
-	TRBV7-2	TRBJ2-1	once	TGTGCCAGCAGGGGGGGAGTCTCGTACAATGAGCAGTTCTTC	CASRGGVSYNEQFF
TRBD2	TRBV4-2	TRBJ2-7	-	TGTGCCAGCAGCCAAGGGGGGGGACCATCAGTATACGAGCAGTACTTC	CASSQGGGPSVYEQYF
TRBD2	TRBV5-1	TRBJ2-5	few	TGCGCCAGCAGCTTGGCCATCGGCGGGGGGGCCATGGAGACCCAGTACTTC	CASSLAIGGGAMETQYF
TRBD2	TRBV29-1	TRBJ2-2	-	TGCAGCGTTACCGCGGGAGCGGGCACCGGGGAGCTGTTTTTT	CSVTAGAGTGELFF
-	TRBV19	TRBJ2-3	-	TGTGCCAGTAGTATTGGGTGGGGCTCCACAGATACGCAGTATTTT	CASSIGWGSTDTQYF
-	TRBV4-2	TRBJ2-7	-	TGTGCCAGCAGCCAAGAAATCAGGTCGACCTACGAGCAGTACTTC	CASSQEIRSTYEQYF
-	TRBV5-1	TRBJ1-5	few	TGCGCCAGCAGCTTGGCCCCGGATCAGCCCCAGCATTTT	CASSLAPDQPQHF
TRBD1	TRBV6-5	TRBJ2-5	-	TGTGCCAGCAGTTACCGGACAGGGGGTGAGACCCAGTACTTC	CASSYRTGGETQYF
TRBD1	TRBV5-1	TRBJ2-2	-	TGCGCCAGCAGCCAGTCCGGGACAGGGAACACCGGGGAGCTGTTTTTT	CASSQSGTGNTGELFF
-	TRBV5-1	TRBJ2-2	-	TGCGCCAGCAGCCCAGACCAGACTGGCGGGGAGCTGTTTTTT	CASSPDQTGGELFF
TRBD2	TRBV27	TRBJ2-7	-	TGTGCCAGCAGTCCGAGACTAGCGACCGAGCAGTACTTC	CASSPRLATEQYF
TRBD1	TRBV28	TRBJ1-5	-	TGTGCCAGCAGTCCCGGGACAGGCCCCTTTCGGCCCCAGCATTTT	CASSPGTGPFRPQHF
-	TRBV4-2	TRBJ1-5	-	TGTGCCAGCAGCCAAGATCTCAGGGGCCGGCAGCCCCAGCATTTT	CASSQDLRGRQPQHF
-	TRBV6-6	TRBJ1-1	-	TGTGCCAGCAGAGAGGGAGGGTACACTGAAGCTTTCTTT	CASREGGYTEAFF
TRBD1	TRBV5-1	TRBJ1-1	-	TGCGCCAGCAGCATGACAGGGATCACTGAAGCTTTCTTT	CASSMTGITEAFF
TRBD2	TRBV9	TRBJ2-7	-	TGTGCCAGCAGCGGGGGTAGCGGGGCGGCTTCTGGGCAGTACTTC	CASSGGSGAASGQYF
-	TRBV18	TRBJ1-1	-	TGTGCCAGCTCAACGGCTAACAGGGCGGCGAACACTGAAGCTTTCTTT	CASSTANRAANTEAFF
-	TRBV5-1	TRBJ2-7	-	TGCGCCAGCAGCTTGGGCCCGGGGGTCGCCTACGAGCAGTACTTC	CASSLGPGVAYEQYF
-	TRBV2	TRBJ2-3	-	TGTGCCAGCAGTGACAGGCTAGATACGCAGTATTTT	CASSDRLDTQYF
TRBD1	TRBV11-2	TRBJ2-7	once	TGTGCCAGCAGCTTGTCGGGACAGCTCTACGAGCAGTACTTC	CASSLSGQLYEQYF
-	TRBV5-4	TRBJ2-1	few	TGTGCCAGCAGCTTATCCGGGGTGCTCTACAATGAGCAGTTCTTC	CASSLSGVLYNEQFF
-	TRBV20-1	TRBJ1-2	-	TGCAGTGCCAACCCCACTACCGGCTACACCTTC	CSANPTTGYTF
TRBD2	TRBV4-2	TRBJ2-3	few	TGTGCCAGCAGCCCGTCAAGCGGGAACTGGGATACGCAGTATTTT	CASSPSSGNWDTQYF
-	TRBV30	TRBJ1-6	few	TGTGCCTGGAGTTTTCTCAGCTATAATTCACCCCTCCACTTT	CAWSFLSYNSPLHF
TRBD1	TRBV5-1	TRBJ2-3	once	TGCGCCAGCAGCTTGCAGGGGGCAAGCACAGATACGCAGTATTTT	CASSLQGASTDTQYF
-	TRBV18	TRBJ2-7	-	TGTGCCAGCTCACCACCTACAGGATCCTACGAGCAGTACTTC	CASSPPTGSYEQYF
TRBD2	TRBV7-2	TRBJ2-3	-	TGTGCCAGCAGCCCCCAGACTAGCATGGCAGATACGCAGTATTTT	CASSPQTSMADTQYF
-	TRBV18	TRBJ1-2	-	TGTGCCAGCTCACCGACTACCAGGGGCCCGATCCAGCAAAACTATGGCTACACCTTC	CASSPTTRGPIQQNYGYTF
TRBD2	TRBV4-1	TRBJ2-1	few	TGCGCCAGCAGCAACCCTAGCGGGACCCAGGGGCAGTTCTTC	CASSNPSGTQGQFF
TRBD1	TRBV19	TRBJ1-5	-	TGTGCCAGTAGTATCAGGGGGTTTGATCAGCCCCAGCATTTT	CASSIRGFDQPQHF
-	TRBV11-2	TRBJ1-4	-	TGTGCCAGCGGGAATAAGGGGTTAAGTTCAGGGTACGAAAAACTGTTTTTT	CASGNKGLSSGYEKLFF
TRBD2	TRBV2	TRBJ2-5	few	TGTGCCAGCACCGAGACTAGCGGGGGTGAGACCCAGTACTTC	CASTETSGGETQYF
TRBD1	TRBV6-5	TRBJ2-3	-	TGTGCCAGCAGTCTTAGGGGGCGAGGCACAGATACGCAGTATTTT	CASSLRGRGTDTQYF
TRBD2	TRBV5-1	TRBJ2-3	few	TGCGCCAGCAGCTTCGGACCCTGGGGGACTAGCGTCCTTGCGGATACGCAGTATTTT	CASSFGPWGTSVLADTQYF
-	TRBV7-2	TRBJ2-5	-	TGTGCCAGCAGCTTATACGGGCAAGAGACCCAGTACTTC	CASSLYGQETQYF
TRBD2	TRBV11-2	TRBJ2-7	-	TGTGCCACCCCCAGTGGGAGGGGTAGGCGCGAGCAGTACTTC	CATPSGRGRREQYF
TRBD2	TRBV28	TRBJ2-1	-	TGTGCCAGCAGCCCTATTAGCGGGGGAAGGTACAATGAGCAGTTCTTC	CASSPISGGRYNEQFF
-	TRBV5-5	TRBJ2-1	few	TGTGCCAGCAGCTTGGGACCCGGCGGTGAGCAGTTCTTC	CASSLGPGGEQFF
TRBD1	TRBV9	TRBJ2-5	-	TGTGCCAGCAGCTTTCGGGGACAGGCACAAGAGACCCAGTACTTC	CASSFRGQAQETQYF